This T cell receptor (beta chain) stems from a study of control samples from healthy donors and cancer patients. The table came from immunoSEQ multiplex PCR; TCRdb's copy has only in-frame clones and leaves some out. The table has about 120,000 clones, around nine tenths seen once. Germline lookup yields CDR1 MNHEY and CDR2 SVGEGT. V lost 4 bases and J 2 bases, leaving 3 bases between the germline ends. This CDR3 has 12 amino acids. This receptor was identified in a young man in good health. The genes are TRBV6-2 or TRBV6-3 and TRBJ1-5; D ambiguous. Source material: blood. This chain's CDR3 is CASSSGNQPQHF. The DNA for the CDR3 is TGTGCCAGCAGTTCAGGCAATCAGCCCCAGCATTTT.